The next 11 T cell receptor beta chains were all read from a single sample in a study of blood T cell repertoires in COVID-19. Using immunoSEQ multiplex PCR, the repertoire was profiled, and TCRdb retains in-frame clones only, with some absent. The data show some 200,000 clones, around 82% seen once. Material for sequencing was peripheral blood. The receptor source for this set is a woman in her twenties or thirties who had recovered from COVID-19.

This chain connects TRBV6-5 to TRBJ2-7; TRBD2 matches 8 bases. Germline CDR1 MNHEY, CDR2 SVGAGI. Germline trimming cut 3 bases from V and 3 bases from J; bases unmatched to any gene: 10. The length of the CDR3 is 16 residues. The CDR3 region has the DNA TGTGCCAGCAGTTATTTGGGGGCGGGAGGCATCTACGAGCAGTACTTC. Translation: CASSYLGAGGIYEQYF.

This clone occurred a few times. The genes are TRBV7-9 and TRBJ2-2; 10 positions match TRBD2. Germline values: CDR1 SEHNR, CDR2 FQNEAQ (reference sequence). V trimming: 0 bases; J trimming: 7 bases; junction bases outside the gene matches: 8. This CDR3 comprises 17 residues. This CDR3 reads CASSLARLAGVGGELFF. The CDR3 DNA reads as TGTGCCAGCAGCTTAGCGCGGCTAGCGGGAGTAGGCGGGGAGCTGTTTTTT.

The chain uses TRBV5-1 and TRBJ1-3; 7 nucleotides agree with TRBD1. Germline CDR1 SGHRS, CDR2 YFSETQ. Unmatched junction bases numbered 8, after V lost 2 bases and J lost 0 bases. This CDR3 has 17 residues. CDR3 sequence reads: CASSLNMDRSSGNTIYF. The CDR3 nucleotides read TGCGCCAGCAGCTTAAATATGGACAGGTCCTCTGGAAACACCATATATTTT.

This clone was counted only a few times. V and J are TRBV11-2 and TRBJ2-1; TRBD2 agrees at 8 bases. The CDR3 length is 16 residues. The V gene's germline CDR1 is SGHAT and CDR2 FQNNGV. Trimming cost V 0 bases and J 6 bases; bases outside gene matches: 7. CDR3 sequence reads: CASSLDLGLGSNEQFF. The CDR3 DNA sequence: TGTGCCAGCAGCTTAGATTTGGGACTAGGATCCAATGAGCAGTTCTTC.

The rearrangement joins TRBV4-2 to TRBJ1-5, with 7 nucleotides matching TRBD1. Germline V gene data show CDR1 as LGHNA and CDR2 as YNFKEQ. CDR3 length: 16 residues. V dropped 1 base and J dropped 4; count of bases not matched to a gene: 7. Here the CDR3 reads CASSQVDRAPNQPQHF. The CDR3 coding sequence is TGTGCCAGCAGCCAAGTAGACAGGGCCCCTAATCAGCCCCAGCATTTT.

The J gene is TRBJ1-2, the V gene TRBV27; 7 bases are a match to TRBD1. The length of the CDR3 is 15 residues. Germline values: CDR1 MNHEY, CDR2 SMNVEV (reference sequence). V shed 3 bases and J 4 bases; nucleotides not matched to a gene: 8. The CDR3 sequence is CASSLYRGNSYGYTF. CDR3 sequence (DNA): TGTGCCAGCAGTTTGTACAGGGGTAATAGCTATGGCTACACCTTC.

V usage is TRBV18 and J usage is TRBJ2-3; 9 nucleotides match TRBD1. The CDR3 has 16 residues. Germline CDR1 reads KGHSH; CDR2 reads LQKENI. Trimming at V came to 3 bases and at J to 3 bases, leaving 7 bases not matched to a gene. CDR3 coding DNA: TGTGCCAGCTCACCCGACAGGGGGTGGTGGACAGATACGCAGTATTTT. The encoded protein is CASSPDRGWWTDTQYF.

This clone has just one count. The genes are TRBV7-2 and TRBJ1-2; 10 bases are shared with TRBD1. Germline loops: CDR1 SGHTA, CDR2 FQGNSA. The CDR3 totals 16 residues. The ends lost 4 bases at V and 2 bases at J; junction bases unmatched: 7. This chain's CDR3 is CASSSEDRGRNYGYTF. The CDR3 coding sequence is TGTGCCAGCAGCTCCGAAGACAGGGGGCGAAACTATGGCTACACCTTC.

This chain's CDR3 is CASRDYSYEQYF. CDR3 DNA: TGTGCCAGCAGGGACTACTCCTACGAGCAGTACTTC. The chain employs TRBV28 and TRBJ2-7, with D possibly matching TRBD2 (6 bases). The CDR3 has 12 residues. Trimming stripped 6 bases from V and 0 bases from J, with 6 bases between. Germline V lookup: CDR1 MDHEN, CDR2 SYDVKM.

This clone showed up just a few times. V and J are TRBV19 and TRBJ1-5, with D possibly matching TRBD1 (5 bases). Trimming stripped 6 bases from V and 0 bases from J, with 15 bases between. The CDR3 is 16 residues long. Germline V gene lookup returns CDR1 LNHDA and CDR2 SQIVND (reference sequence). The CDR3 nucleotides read TGTGCCAGTAGACGCAACGACAGAGATAGCAATCAGCCCCAGCATTTT. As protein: CASRRNDRDSNQPQHF.

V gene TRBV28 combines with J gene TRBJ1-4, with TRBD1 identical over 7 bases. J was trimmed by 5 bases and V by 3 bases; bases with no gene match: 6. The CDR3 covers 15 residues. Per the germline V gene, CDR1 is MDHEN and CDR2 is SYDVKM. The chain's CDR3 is CASSFGTVPNEKLFF. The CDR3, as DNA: TGTGCCAGCAGTTTTGGGACAGTTCCCAATGAAAAACTGTTTTTT.